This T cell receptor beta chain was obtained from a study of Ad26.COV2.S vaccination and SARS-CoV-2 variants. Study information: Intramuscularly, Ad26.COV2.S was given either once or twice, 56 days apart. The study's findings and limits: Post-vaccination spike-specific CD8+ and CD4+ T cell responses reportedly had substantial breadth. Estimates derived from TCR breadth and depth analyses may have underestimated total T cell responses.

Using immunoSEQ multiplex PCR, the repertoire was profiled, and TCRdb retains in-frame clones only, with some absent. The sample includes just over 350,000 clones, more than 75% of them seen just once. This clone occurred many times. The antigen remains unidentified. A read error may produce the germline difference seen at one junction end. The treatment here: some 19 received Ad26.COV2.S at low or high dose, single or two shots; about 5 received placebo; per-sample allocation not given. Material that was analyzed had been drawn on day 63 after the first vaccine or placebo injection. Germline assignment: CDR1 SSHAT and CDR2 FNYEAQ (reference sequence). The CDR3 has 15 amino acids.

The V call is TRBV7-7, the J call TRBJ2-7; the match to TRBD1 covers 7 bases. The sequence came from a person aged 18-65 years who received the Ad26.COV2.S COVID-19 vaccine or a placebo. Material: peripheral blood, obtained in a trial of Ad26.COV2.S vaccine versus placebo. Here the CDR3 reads CASSLEEGASYEQYF. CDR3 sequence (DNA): TGTGCTAGCAGCTTAGAAGAGGGGGCCTCTTACGAGCAGTACTTC. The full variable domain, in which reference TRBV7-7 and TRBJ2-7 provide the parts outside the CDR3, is GAGVSQSPRYKVTKRGQDVTLRCDPISSHATLYWYQQALGQGPEFLTYFNYEAQPDKSGLPSDRFSAERPEGSISTLTIQRTEQRDSAMYRCASSLEEGASYEQYFGPGTRLTVT.